This T cell receptor beta chain emerged from a study of T cells in Graves' hyperthyroidism and ophthalmopathy. Overall study findings and caveats: In the analysis, a 13 V-J model separated ophthalmopathy from stable hyperthyroidism. Also found in blood were most expanded thyroid clonotypes above 0.001.

The germline V gene encodes CDR1 KGHDR and CDR2 SFDVKD. This CDR3 is 14 amino acids long. V was clipped by 5 bases and J by 1 base, with 10 bases between them. This clonotype has a count of ten or more. Antigen unknown. Using RNA transcripts as the source, TCR beta CDR3 regions were amplified. Researchers ran a first-round RT-PCR on the TCR CDR3 using the HTBI primer set. TCRdb re-derived calls from the multiplex PCR reads in MiXCR, one entry per CDR3 protein. Among approximately 370,000 distinct CDR3 sequences, roughly 17% were seen once, and the ten largest hold around 35%. Patients showing uncontrolled infection, other autoimmune disease, pregnancy or lactation were ineligible.

The specimen was blood. The V gene is TRBV24-1, the J gene TRBJ1-1; D is unclear. The source is a young woman with Graves' hyperthyroidism that later progressed to Graves' ophthalmopathy. CDR3 region: CATSATATNTEAFF. The CDR3 bases are TGTGCCACCAGTGCTACGGCCACGAACACTGAAGCTTTCTTT.